The source of this TCR beta chain is a study of beta chain features in type 1 diabetes. Blood was collected once per donor into heparin, averaging approximately 110 mL. Sorted cells reached over 95% purity in every population. Expressed TCRB transcripts got sequenced, as all isolated RNA was reverse transcribed. The protocol was immunoSEQ multiplex PCR, while the TCRdb copy is restricted to in-frame clones and leaves out a portion. The repertoire holds more than 300,000 clones, with about 15% as singletons. The CDR3 loop spans 14 amino acids. Germline V gene sequence: CDR1 ENHRY, CDR2 SYGVKD. V was clipped by 4 bases and J by 7 bases; unmatched bases: 6.

This chain uses TRBV10-3 with TRBJ2-1; the match to TRBD1 covers 8 bases. This receptor was identified in a woman younger than 35 in good health. The sample was naive CD4+ T cells from blood. This CDR3 reads CAISGGTGSNEQFF. As DNA, the CDR3 is TGTGCCATCAGTGGGGGGACAGGATCAAATGAGCAGTTCTTC.